One and the same sample provided the 16 T cell receptor beta chains below, sequenced in a study of T-cell memory formation after mild COVID-19. From the 5' RACE reads, TCRdb called clonotypes with MiXCR, one entry per CDR3 protein. The data hold 180,000 or so distinct CDR3 sequences, with approximately 10% observed a single time. Sequenced material: PBMCs or a T cell subset sorted from them (not recorded which). These receptors came from a man younger than 35 who had mild COVID-19 (a few samples of this study predate the infection). Cell type and time point are not known.

This clonotype was observed a handful of times. This rearrangement joins TRBV18 to TRBJ2-3, with D tentatively TRBD1 (5 bases). The V gene's germline CDR1 is KGHSH and CDR2 LQKENI. The V and J ends lost 3 bases and 6 bases respectively, with 16 bases between them. There are 15 residues in the CDR3. The CDR3, as DNA: TGTGCCAGCTCACCGCCAGGGATGAGCGACGATACGCAGTATTTT. Protein product: CASSPPGMSDDTQYF. Variable domain in full (rest from reference TRBV18 and TRBJ2-3): NAGVMQNPRHLVRRRGQEARLRCSPMKGHSHVYWYRQLPEEGLKFMVYLQKENIIDESGMPKERFSAEFPKEGPSILRIQQVVRGDSAAYFCASSPPGMSDDTQYFGPGTRLTVL.

Written as DNA, the CDR3 is TGTGCCAGCAGCGTAGGCAATAGCCTGGAGACCCAGTACTTC. It translates to CASSVGNSLETQYF. V usage is TRBV9 and J usage is TRBJ2-5, with D hard to call. The V gene's germline CDR1 is SGDLS and CDR2 YYNGEE. V was pared by 0 bases and J by 5 bases, with 11 bases between. The CDR3 loop spans 14 amino acids.

The table lists this clonotype with a few counts. CDR3 amino acids: CAITALQKRSYNEQFF. CDR3 sequence (DNA): TGTGCCATCACTGCATTACAGAAACGGTCCTACAATGAGCAGTTCTTC. The chain links TRBV10-3 to TRBJ2-1; D unclear. Between the trimmed V and J ends, which lost 7 bases and 1 base, there was a span of 17 bases. Germline V gene data show CDR1 as ENHRY and CDR2 as SYGVKD. The CDR3 totals 16 residues.

This clonotype has just a few counts. CDR3 loop: CASSLLDSGANVLTF. CDR3 DNA sequence: TGCGCCAGCAGCTTGCTGGACTCTGGGGCCAACGTCCTGACTTTC. This chain links TRBV5-1 with TRBJ2-6, with D unclear. CDR1 SGHRS and CDR2 YFSETQ come from the germline V gene. CDR3 length: 15 residues. V gave up 1 base and J gave up 0 bases, with 5 bases separating them.

The gene calls are TRBV3-1 and TRBJ2-4; maybe TRBD1 (5 bases). The CDR3 loop spans 16 amino acids. Trimming stripped 4 bases from V and 1 base from J, with 14 bases between. Germline V gene data show CDR1 as LGHDT and CDR2 as YNNKEL (reference sequence). This chain's CDR3 is CASSPLGLSAKNIQYF. Written as DNA, the CDR3 is TGTGCCAGCAGCCCCTTGGGGCTCTCGGCCAAAAACATTCAGTACTTC.

Comments on this clonotype: Just one base apart from a much larger clone, this may be a read error. This rearrangement joins TRBV10-3 to TRBJ2-1, with D possibly being TRBD2 (5 bases). Germline V gene data show CDR1 as ENHRY and CDR2 as SYGVKD. CDR3 length: 15 amino acids. V lost 5 bases and J 3 bases, leaving 14 bases between the germline ends. CDR3 nucleotide sequence: TGTGCCATCAGTTACGGGAACCGTGACTACAATGAGCAGTTCTTC. Its protein is CAISYGNRDYNEQFF.

V is TRBV5-1 and J is TRBJ2-1, with TRBD1 matching over 9 bases. V lost 4 bases, J lost 6 bases, and 5 bases stayed unmatched. This CDR3 has 14 amino acids. CDR1 and CDR2 from the germline V gene are SGHRS and YFSETQ. The CDR3 protein is CASSTYRGRNEQFF. The CDR3 DNA follows: TGCGCCAGCAGCACGTACAGGGGGCGCAATGAGCAGTTCTTC.

The chain links TRBV11-3 to TRBJ2-1; TRBD1 aligns across 8 bases. The DNA end is a closer match to TRBJ2-7, so the J assignment may be wrong. Per the germline V gene, CDR1 is SGHNT and CDR2 is YENEEA. The CDR3 is 18 residues long. DNA for the CDR3: TGTGCCAGCAGCTTAGAACAGGGGGGCACGAGCTCCTACAATGAGCAGTACTTC. Its translation: CASSLEQGGTSSYNEQYF.

The V gene is TRBV24-1, the J gene TRBJ2-1, with 11 nucleotides matching TRBD2. Germline assignment: CDR1 KGHDR and CDR2 SFDVKD. The CDR3 is 15 amino acids. The V and J ends lost 4 bases and 8 bases, in that order; junction bases with no gene match: 6. In nucleotides, the CDR3 is TGTGCCACCAGTGACACTAGCGGGGGCAAGGATGAGCAGTTCTTC. This gives the protein CATSDTSGGKDEQFF.

This clonotype occurred a few times. The chain recombines TRBV4-3 with TRBJ2-6; a possible D gene is TRBD2 (6 bases). The ends were cut back, 0 bases at V and 10 bases at J, with 22 bases in the middle. Germline V CDR1 and CDR2: LGHNA, YSLEER. The CDR3 runs 18 residues. CDR3 in amino acids: CASSQDPGGPGAINVLTF. The CDR3, as DNA: TGCGCCAGCAGCCAAGATCCCGGGGGTCCTGGGGCTATAAACGTCCTGACTTTC.

The chain combines TRBV21-1 with TRBJ2-1; TRBD2, the table's D call, lacks a check against the DNA. TRBV21-1 is reported as a pseudogene. CDR3 size: 15 residues. CDR3 region: CASSKEGLAEHEQFF. Written as DNA, the CDR3 is TGTGCCAGCAGCAAAGAGGGTCTAGCTGAGCATGAGCAGTTCTTC.

This clonotype was detected a few times. V usage is TRBV20-1 and J usage is TRBJ1-4; TRBD1 matches at 7 bases. In germline, CDR1 is DFQATT, CDR2 SNEGSKA (reference sequence). Losses at the gene ends were 3 bases for V and 7 bases for J; bases not matched to a gene: 8. The CDR3 length is 14 residues. The CDR3 protein is CSARAGTEGEKLFF. The CDR3 bases are TGCAGTGCTAGGGCCGGGACAGAAGGTGAAAAACTGTTTTTT.

The chain has TRBV20-1 and TRBJ1-6, with a possible D match to TRBD1 (6 bases). The ends were cut back, 7 bases at V and 7 bases at J, with 17 bases in the middle. Per the germline V gene, CDR1 is DFQATT and CDR2 is SNEGSKA (reference sequence). The CDR3 has 14 residues. The CDR3 loop reads CSGGKNRANSPLHF. In DNA form, the CDR3 reads TGCAGTGGAGGGAAAAACAGGGCCAATTCACCCCTCCACTTT.

The CDR3 nucleotides read TGTGCCAGCTCACAAGGATTTGGGGATCAGCCCCAGCATTTT. Protein: CASSQGFGDQPQHF. The chain employs TRBV18 and TRBJ1-5; D not resolved. Trimming pared 4 bases from V and 5 bases from J, leaving 12 bases between. Germline-derived CDR1 and CDR2 are KGHSH and LQKENI. CDR3 size: 14 residues. The full variable domain, its missing parts supplied by reference TRBV18 and TRBJ1-5, is NAGVMQNPRHLVRRRGQEARLRCSPMKGHSHVYWYRQLPEEGLKFMVYLQKENIIDESGMPKERFSAEFPKEGPSILRIQQVVRGDSAAYFCASSQGFGDQPQHFGDGTRLSIL.

This clonotype came up many times. This sequence joins TRBV6-5 and TRBJ1-1, with 8 bases identical to TRBD1. V lost 0 bases to trimming and J lost 5 bases; unmatched junction nucleotides: 8. This CDR3 comprises 16 residues. The germline CDR1 and CDR2 sequences are MNHEY and SVGAGI. The CDR3 reads CASSYSAGGQGTEAFF. The DNA of the CDR3 is TGTGCCAGCAGTTACTCGGCAGGGGGCCAGGGAACTGAAGCTTTCTTT.

The CDR3 sequence is CARRDSPGGDTQYF. In DNA form, the CDR3 reads TGTGCCAGGAGGGACTCCCCCGGAGGAGATACGCAGTATTTT. The chain has TRBV2 and TRBJ2-3; weak D call: TRBD2 (6 bases). CDR3 length equals 14 residues. From germline, CDR1 is SNHLY and CDR2 FYNNEI. The V and J ends lost 9 bases and 5 bases respectively, with 18 bases between them.